This T cell receptor beta chain was obtained from a study of blood T cell repertoires in COVID-19. In the study overall: Samples representing acute and convalescent COVID-19 were sourced from the United States, Italy and Spain. From T cells, B-cell-depleted T cells, or PBMCs came the material, which was cDNA or gDNA.

The germline V and J ends were trimmed by 6 bases and 1 base, with 15 bases remaining between them. The CDR3 covers 16 residues. Looked up from germline, CDR1 is MGHDK and CDR2 is SYGVNS. As originally analysed: Nucleated cell number was recorded as an estimate derived from reference gene primer amplification. The data were produced by immunoSEQ multiplex PCR, yet TCRdb's version contains in-frame clones alone and is incomplete. From that table come the V and J calls and clone size; the DNA was used to work out D and trimming. Here the sample spans approximately 34,000 clones, 80% being singletons. This chain uses TRBV25-1 with TRBJ2-2; D is perhaps TRBD1 (5 bases). The sequence was collected from a woman in her 70s with acute or convalescent COVID-19. The specimen was peripheral blood. The CDR3 DNA reads TGTGCCAGCAGAGACCGACAGACAAAGAACACCGGGGAGCTGTTTTTT. It codes for CASRDRQTKNTGELFF.